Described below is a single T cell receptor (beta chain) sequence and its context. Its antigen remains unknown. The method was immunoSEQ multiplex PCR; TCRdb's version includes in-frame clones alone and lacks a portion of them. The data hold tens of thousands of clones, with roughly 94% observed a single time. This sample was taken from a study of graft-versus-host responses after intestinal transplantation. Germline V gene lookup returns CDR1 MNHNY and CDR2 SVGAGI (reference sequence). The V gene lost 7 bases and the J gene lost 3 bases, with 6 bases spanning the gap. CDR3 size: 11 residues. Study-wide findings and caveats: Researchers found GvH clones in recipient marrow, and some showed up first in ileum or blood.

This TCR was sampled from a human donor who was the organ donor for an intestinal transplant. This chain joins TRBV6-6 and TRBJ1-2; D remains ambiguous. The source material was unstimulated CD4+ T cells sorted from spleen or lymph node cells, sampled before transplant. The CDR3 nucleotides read TGTGCCAGCACGGGGTACTATGGCTACACCTTC. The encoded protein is CASTGYYGYTF.